This is a list of T cell receptor beta chains from one sample in a study of cytotoxic CD8 clonotypes in ibrutinib-treated CLL. Produced via immunoSEQ multiplex PCR; TCRdb's table is partial and in-frame only. Of about 330,000 clones listed, over 55% were seen once; the top ten hold about 5.9%. The starting material was PBMCs, obtained after 36 months of ibrutinib treatment. These receptors all stem from a human donor with chronic lymphocytic leukemia. Each CDR3 is given with its conserved first and last residue. D genes are given only for firm matches. Clone size, where shown, is once, few, many, or a class for clones that have expanded.

clone size	D gene	V gene	J gene	CDR3 DNA	CDR3 protein
.	.	TRBV6-5	TRBJ2-3	TGTGCCAGCAGTTACTCTGGCAGGAACCACCCCGATACGCAGTATTTT	CASSYSGRNHPDTQYF
.	.	TRBV2	TRBJ2-3	TGTGCCAGCAGTGTGAACAGACCCAGCACAGATACGCAGTATTTT	CASSVNRPSTDTQYF
.	.	TRBV6-5	TRBJ1-5	TGTGCCAGCAGTTACTCTGGGGGCCTCAATCAGCCCCAGCATTTT	CASSYSGGLNQPQHF
.	TRBD1	TRBV27	TRBJ1-5	TGTGCCAGCACCTCAGGGGGCAGATACAATCAGCCCCAGCATTTT	CASTSGGRYNQPQHF
.	TRBD2	TRBV4-1	TRBJ2-5	TGCGCCAGCAGCCAAGAAGGGAGACTAGCGGGGGGACAAGAGACCCAGTACTTC	CASSQEGRLAGGQETQYF
few	.	TRBV6-5	TRBJ1-2	TGTGCCAGCAGTTGGCTGAAGTCCGATGGCTACACCTTC	CASSWLKSDGYTF
few	.	TRBV27	TRBJ2-2	TGTGCCAGCCCTCAGAGTGTCGGCACCGGGGAGCTGTTTTTT	CASPQSVGTGELFF
.	.	TRBV4-1	TRBJ2-7	TGCGCCAGCAGCCAAAGAGGGGCTCACTACGAGCAGTACTTC	CASSQRGAHYEQYF
few	TRBD1	TRBV28	TRBJ2-7	TGTGCCAGCAGTTTACGGACAGGGGGCTCCTACGAGCAGTACTTC	CASSLRTGGSYEQYF
.	.	TRBV13	TRBJ2-7	TGTGCCAGCAGCTTAGGCCGATACGAGCAGTACTTC	CASSLGRYEQYF
.	.	TRBV4-1	TRBJ2-3	TGCGCCAGCAGCCAAGTGAGTGGGGGGGCCTCCAGGGATACGCAGTATTTT	CASSQVSGGASRDTQYF
.	TRBD2	TRBV7-2	TRBJ2-7	TGTGCCAGCAGCTTTGGGACTAGCGGGAGTAACGAGCAGTACTTC	CASSFGTSGSNEQYF
.	TRBD1	TRBV12-5	TRBJ2-7	TGTGCTAGTGGTCCGGACAGGGGAGCCGGGGCCTACGAGCAGTACTTC	CASGPDRGAGAYEQYF
.	TRBD2	TRBV5-1	TRBJ2-7	TGCGCCAGCAGCCCCCTAGCGGATTACTCCTACGAGCAGTACTTC	CASSPLADYSYEQYF
once	TRBD1	TRBV5-4	TRBJ2-7	TGTGCCAGCAGCTTTATGGGGACAGACGCCTACGAGCAGTACTTC	CASSFMGTDAYEQYF
.	.	TRBV7-3	TRBJ2-1	TGTGCCAGCAGCTTAACAGGCGTCCAACTTACTAGCTCCTACAATGAGCAGTTCTTC	CASSLTGVQLTSSYNEQFF
.	TRBD2	TRBV11-2	TRBJ2-3	TGTGCCAGCAGCTTAGAAGCGGGAGGGGCACGTAGCACAGATACGCAGTATTTT	CASSLEAGGARSTDTQYF
.	.	TRBV18	TRBJ2-7	TGTGCCAGCTCACCCGACAGGATCTACGAGCAGTACTTC	CASSPDRIYEQYF
.	.	TRBV19	TRBJ2-5	TGTGCCGGGGCCCCCTTCCGAGAGACCCAGTACTTC	CAGAPFRETQYF
.	TRBD2	TRBV6-5	TRBJ2-7	TGTGCCAGCAGTTGGATTAGCGGGAGGGTCTCCTACGAGCAGTACTTC	CASSWISGRVSYEQYF
.	.	TRBV27	TRBJ2-5	TGTGCCAGCAGTCGTTCGGGGACGCGGGAGACCCAGTACTTC	CASSRSGTRETQYF
.	TRBD2	TRBV5-1	TRBJ2-3	TGCGCCAGCAGCTTGTTGGTAGCGGGGGGTACTAGCACAGATACGCAGTATTTT	CASSLLVAGGTSTDTQYF
.	.	TRBV7-2	TRBJ1-1	TGTGCCAGCAGCTTATCTTGGAACACTGAAGCTTTCTTT	CASSLSWNTEAFF
.	TRBD2	TRBV27	TRBJ2-2	TGTGCCAGCAGTTTAACTAGCGGAAGTGCCACCGGGGAGCTGTTTTTT	CASSLTSGSATGELFF
few	.	TRBV9	TRBJ2-1	TGTGCCAGCAGCGTGGGGACTCCGTCGCGTAATGAGCAGTTCTTC	CASSVGTPSRNEQFF
few	.	TRBV7-3	TRBJ2-7	TGTGCCAGCAGCTTAGACTGGGGCTACGAGCAGTACTTC	CASSLDWGYEQYF
.	.	TRBV28	TRBJ2-3	TGTGCCAGCAGGCCGGGCGGGAGCACAGATACGCAGTATTTT	CASRPGGSTDTQYF
.	.	TRBV7-8	TRBJ2-7	TGTGCCAGCAGCTTAGCACAGTTTTCCTACGAGCAGTACTTC	CASSLAQFSYEQYF
few	TRBD1	TRBV12-5	TRBJ1-2	TGTGCTAGTGGTCCGGACAGGCTTCTCGGTACGAACTATGGCTACACCTTC	CASGPDRLLGTNYGYTF
few	.	TRBV7-9	TRBJ2-5	TGTGCCAGCGTCGGGGTTGATTACCAAGAGACCCAGTACTTC	CASVGVDYQETQYF
.	.	TRBV7-8	TRBJ2-1	TGTGCCAGCAGCCGTTCGAGACTAGCCTACAATGAGCAGTTCTTC	CASSRSRLAYNEQFF
.	.	TRBV29-1	TRBJ1-3	TGCAGCGTGGCACAGGGCCACTCTGGAAACACCATATATTTT	CSVAQGHSGNTIYF
few	.	TRBV10-3	TRBJ2-5	TGTGCCATCAGTGATTCAGGAACCCAAGAGACCCAGTACTTC	CAISDSGTQETQYF
.	.	TRBV6-5	TRBJ2-2	TGTGCCAGCAGTTTCTCTAGCGGGGAGCTGTTTTTT	CASSFSSGELFF
.	TRBD1	TRBV27	TRBJ2-5	TGTGCCAGCAAACGCCGGGACAGGGGTGCGGAGACCCAGTACTTC	CASKRRDRGAETQYF
once	.	TRBV6-1	TRBJ1-2	TGTGCCAGCAGTGCTGGACAGCTCTATGGCTACACCTTC	CASSAGQLYGYTF
.	TRBD2	TRBV18	TRBJ2-7	TGTGCCAGCTCCCCACGACTAGCGGGTTCCTACGAGCAGTACTTC	CASSPRLAGSYEQYF
.	.	TRBV6-5	TRBJ1-5	TGTGCCAGCAGTTATGAAGGTGGTCAGCCCCAGCATTTT	CASSYEGGQPQHF
.	.	TRBV14	TRBJ2-7	TGTGCCAGCAGCCAATTCCGGGGCTACGAGCAGTACTTC	CASSQFRGYEQYF
.	.	TRBV9	TRBJ2-7	TGTGCCAGCAGCCCCCGTTATGCGCCTTACGAGCAGTACTTC	CASSPRYAPYEQYF
.	.	TRBV5-6	TRBJ2-7	TGTGCCAGCAACTTGGGGGGGACAGGTATCCACGAGCAGTACTTC	CASNLGGTGIHEQYF
.	.	TRBV2	TRBJ2-3	TGTGCCAGAGATGTTCTAGATACGCAGTATTTT	CARDVLDTQYF
.	TRBD1	TRBV15	TRBJ2-7	TGTGCCACCAGCAGAGACCCCGGGACAGCGGCCTACGAGCAGTACTTC	CATSRDPGTAAYEQYF